A single sample gave rise to the 23 T cell receptor beta chains below, sequenced in a study of T-cell reconstitution after alpha-beta-depleted transplantation in children. Molecular barcoding with unique molecular identifiers was used for the TCRbeta library. TCRdb analysed the PCR reads with MiXCR anew, one entry per CDR3 protein. The sample consists of a few hundred thousand distinct CDR3 sequences, around 17% of them appearing once. This specimen consisted of PBMCs from the stem cell graft donor, obtained from the stem cell graft. These receptors all come from a human donor who donated a stem cell graft to a child with acute lymphoblastic leukemia.

The V gene is TRBV3-1, the J gene TRBJ2-1; D is ambiguous. Germline V lookup: CDR1 LGHDT, CDR2 YNNKEL (reference sequence). V shed 4 bases and J shed 3 bases, with 13 bases lying between them. This CDR3 spans 15 amino acids. DNA of the CDR3: TGTGCCAGCAGCCCCCTGTCGACTGGCTACAATGAGCAGTTCTTC. It translates to CASSPLSTGYNEQFF.

This clonotype was observed a handful of times. The gene calls are TRBV4-1 and TRBJ2-7; 9 nucleotides align to TRBD2. V dropped 1 base and J dropped 0; count of bases not matched to a gene: 4. The CDR3 has 16 residues. CDR1 is MGHRA, CDR2 YSYEKL, per germline. The CDR3 region is CASSQVVSGSSYEQYF. The CDR3 DNA reads as TGCGCCAGCAGCCAAGTAGTTAGCGGGAGCTCCTACGAGCAGTACTTC.

The V call is TRBV7-2, the J call TRBJ1-2; 10 nucleotides line up with TRBD1. With 6 bases clipped from V and 5 bases from J, the junction kept 6 bases outside the gene matches. The CDR3 totals 14 residues. Germline V gene sequence: CDR1 SGHTA, CDR2 FQGNSA. The CDR3 DNA reads TGTGCCAGCAGACGGACAGGGGGAGATTATGGCTACACCTTC. As protein: CASRRTGGDYGYTF.

The J gene is TRBJ2-1, the V gene TRBV7-9; 8 bases fit TRBD2. This CDR3 has 16 residues. CDR1 and CDR2 (germline): SEHNR, FQNEAQ (reference sequence). V lost 2 bases and J lost 5; bases outside the gene matches: 8. The CDR3 spells CASSLRAGGANNEQFF. The DNA for the CDR3 is TGTGCCAGCAGCTTAAGGGCGGGAGGCGCCAACAATGAGCAGTTCTTC. Drawing the rest from reference TRBV7-9 and TRBJ2-1, the complete variable domain is DTGVSQNPRHKITKRGQNVTFRCDPISEHNRLYWYRQTLGQGPEFLTYFQNEAQLEKSRLLSDRFSAERPKGSFSTLEIQRTEQGDSAMYLCASSLRAGGANNEQFFGPGTRLTVL.

The rearrangement joins TRBV6-1 to TRBJ2-1; 10 bases are a match to TRBD2. The CDR3 spans 16 residues. Germline trimming cut 8 bases from V and 7 bases from J; bases unmatched to any gene: 14. The germline V gene encodes CDR1 MNHNS and CDR2 SASEGT. CDR3 residues: CASLYYLSGRSNEQFF. In DNA form, the CDR3 reads TGTGCCAGCCTCTATTACCTTAGCGGGAGGTCTAATGAGCAGTTCTTC.

V usage is TRBV23-1 and J usage is TRBJ2-1; D possibly corresponds to TRBD2 (5 bases). TRBV23-1 is assigned to the ORF class and has an uncertain function. The CDR3 covers 15 residues. V dropped 0 bases and J dropped 6 bases, with 12 bases sitting between them. DNA of the CDR3: TGCGCCAGCAGTCAATCGTCTAGCAAAGGCAATGAGCAGTTCTTC. Translated, it gives CASSQSSSKGNEQFF.

This clonotype was found a few times. The CDR3 region is CASSPPGQGEGLYGYTF. The CDR3 DNA reads as TGCGCCAGCAGCCCGCCTGGACAGGGTGAGGGGCTCTATGGCTACACCTTC. The chain links TRBV5-1 to TRBJ1-2; TRBD1 agrees at 8 bases. Germline V gene lookup returns CDR1 SGHRS and CDR2 YFSETQ. The CDR3 spans 17 residues. The J segment lost 4 bases and the V segment lost 4 bases, leaving 15 bases of the junction unmatched.

This clonotype was counted only a few times. The rearrangement links TRBV7-6 to TRBJ1-1, with a tentative D call TRBD1 (5 bases). Germline V CDR1 and CDR2: SGHVS, FNYEAQ. The length of the CDR3 is 17 residues. V lost 2 bases, J lost 3 bases, and 19 bases lay in between. The CDR3 protein is CASSLPTGGRLYTEAFF. CDR3 nucleotides: TGTGCCAGCAGCTTACCGACCGGGGGACGTCTGTACACTGAAGCTTTCTTT. Full variable domain (outside the CDR3, taken from reference TRBV7-6 and TRBJ1-1): GAGVSQSPRYKVTKRGQDVALRCDPISGHVSLYWYRQALGQGPEFLTYFNYEAQQDKSGLPNDRFSAERPEGSISTLTIQRTEQRDSAMYRCASSLPTGGRLYTEAFFGQGTRLTVV.

The DNA of the CDR3 is TGCAGCGTCCCTTGGTCTGGGACTAGCGGAAACAATGAGCAGTTCTTC. It specifies CSVPWSGTSGNNEQFF. The rearrangement links TRBV29-1 to TRBJ2-1; 11 positions agree with TRBD2. Germline V lookup: CDR1 SQVTM, CDR2 ANQGSEA. The CDR3 has 16 residues. After removal of 6 bases from V and 5 bases from J, the junction contained 12 bases not matched to a gene.

The chain uses TRBV29-1 and TRBJ1-2; tentative D call: TRBD1 (5 bases). Trimming cost V 3 bases and J 2 bases, with 13 bases left between them. The CDR3 totals 14 residues. CDR1 SQVTM and CDR2 ANQGSEA come from the germline V gene. This CDR3 reads CSVEVVEGNYGYTF. DNA of the CDR3: TGCAGCGTTGAGGTGGTGGAGGGGAACTATGGCTACACCTTC.

This clonotype was detected a few times. J is TRBJ1-1 and V is TRBV28; D gene unclear. Deletions cut 7 bases from V and 10 bases from J, with 19 bases between. Germline V gene data show CDR1 as MDHEN and CDR2 as SYDVKM. This CDR3 region has 13 residues. The CDR3, as DNA: TGTGCCAGCACCCAAGTCGTCGGGGTAGGAGCTTTCTTT. As protein: CASTQVVGVGAFF.

In this sample, this clonotype turned up a few times. The genes are TRBV4-2 and TRBJ2-3; the D gene could be TRBD1 or TRBD2 (6 bases each). Trimming shortened V by 0 bases and J by 1 base, and 17 bases separated the two germline ends. This CDR3 region has 18 residues. The germline gives CDR1 LGHNA, CDR2 YNFKEQ. Written as DNA, the CDR3 is TGTGCCAGCAGCCAAGATCGGGGGCGGGATGTTCGCACAGATACGCAGTATTTT. This sequence encodes CASSQDRGRDVRTDTQYF.

The genes are TRBV5-6 and TRBJ2-7; no clear D gene. The germline V and J ends were trimmed by 4 bases and 6 bases, with 14 bases remaining between them. CDR3 length equals 13 residues. Germline-derived CDR1 and CDR2 are SGHDT and YYEEEE. The CDR3 DNA sequence: TGTGCCAGCAGCAGACCGCCGGTGTCCGAGCAGTACTTC. Translated: CASSRPPVSEQYF.

The rearrangement links TRBV27 to TRBJ2-5, with 9 bases lining up with TRBD2. The CDR3 covers 14 residues. V lost 2 bases and J lost 6; bases outside the gene matches: 4. From germline, CDR1 is MNHEY and CDR2 SMNVEV (reference sequence). This chain's CDR3 is CASSLIAGVQTQYF. The DNA of the CDR3 is TGTGCCAGCAGTTTAATAGCGGGAGTACAGACCCAGTACTTC.

The gene calls are TRBV7-8 and TRBJ2-4; TRBD1 or TRBD2 may be the D gene (6 bases each). CDR1 and CDR2 from the germline V gene are SGHVS and FQNEAQ. The CDR3 spans 16 residues. V lost 0 bases and J 0 bases, leaving 9 bases between the germline ends. The CDR3 DNA is TGTGCCAGCAGCTTAGCAGGGGGACTAGCCAAAAACATTCAGTACTTC. Protein sequence: CASSLAGGLAKNIQYF.

This clonotype was observed a few times. The chain links TRBV5-6 to TRBJ1-1; D possibly corresponds to TRBD1 (6 bases). Germline CDR1 SGHDT, CDR2 YYEEEE. Trimming removed 4 bases at V and 3 bases at J, with 13 bases between. The CDR3 runs 14 residues. CDR3 nucleotides: TGTGCCAGCAGCGGAGAGAGGGGGGACACTGAAGCTTTCTTT. It codes for CASSGERGDTEAFF.

This clonotype was recorded a few times. In nucleotides, the CDR3 is TGCGCCAGCAGCCATGAAAATTCCCGGCAGGTCACCGGGGAGCTGTTTTTT. Protein: CASSHENSRQVTGELFF. This chain uses TRBV4-1 with TRBJ2-2; D remains ambiguous. Germline assignment: CDR1 MGHRA and CDR2 YSYEKL. CDR3 length equals 17 residues. V dropped 3 bases and J dropped 4 bases, with 18 bases sitting between them.

This clonotype was seen a few times. The rearrangement uses TRBV5-1 and TRBJ1-5; tentatively, D is TRBD1 (5 bases). Germline CDR1 reads SGHRS; CDR2 reads YFSETQ. The V end lost 0 bases, the J end lost 1 base, and 5 bases lay between the germline ends. This CDR3 contains 14 residues. In nucleotides, the CDR3 is TGCGCCAGCAGCTTGGGGACAAGCAATCAGCCCCAGCATTTT. Its translation is CASSLGTSNQPQHF. Looking up the rest from reference TRBV5-1 and TRBJ1-5 gives the full variable domain: KAGVTQTPRYLIKTRGQQVTLSCSPISGHRSVSWYQQTPGQGLQFLFEYFSETQRNKGNFPGRFSGRQFSNSRSEMNVSTLELGDSALYLCASSLGTSNQPQHFGDGTRLSIL.

The V call is TRBV29-1, the J call TRBJ2-4; D possibly corresponds to TRBD2 (5 bases). This CDR3 has 11 residues. CDR1 and CDR2 from the germline V gene are SQVTM and ANQGSEA. V was trimmed by 5 bases and J by 7 bases, leaving 9 bases between them. The CDR3 region is CSVPGVNIQYF. The CDR3 DNA follows: TGCAGCGTTCCCGGGGTGAACATTCAGTACTTC.

The gene calls are TRBV27 and TRBJ2-1; no firm D call. Trimming cost V 3 bases and J 5 bases, with 5 bases left between them. The CDR3 spans 12 residues. Per the germline V gene, CDR1 is MNHEY and CDR2 is SMNVEV (reference sequence). CDR3 DNA sequence: TGTGCCAGCAGTTTCCCAAACAATGAGCAGTTCTTC. It is translated as CASSFPNNEQFF.

This clonotype appeared a few times. This chain joins TRBV14 and TRBJ2-1; TRBD2 agrees at 16 bases. CDR1 and CDR2 from the germline V gene are SGHDN and FVKESK. V was clipped by 1 base and J by 6 bases; unmatched bases: 15. CDR3 length: 21 residues. This CDR3 reads CASSQGPGLAGGPSVRNEQFF. CDR3 bases: TGTGCCAGCAGCCAAGGCCCGGGACTAGCGGGAGGGCCATCAGTTCGCAATGAGCAGTTCTTC.

This clonotype was seen more than once but under ten times. This sequence joins TRBV9 and TRBJ2-5; 7 bases map to TRBD1. With 4 bases clipped from V and 6 bases from J, the junction kept 6 bases outside the gene matches. CDR3 size: 13 residues. CDR1 and CDR2 from the germline V gene are SGDLS and YYNGEE. CDR3 nucleotides: TGTGCCAGCAGCACCCGACAGGGACAGACCCAGTACTTC. It yields the protein CASSTRQGQTQYF. The full variable domain, completed using reference TRBV9 and TRBJ2-5, is DSGVTQTPKHLITATGQRVTLRCSPRSGDLSVYWYQQSLDQGLQFLIQYYNGEERAKGNILERFSAQQFPDLHSELNLSSLELGDSALYFCASSTRQGQTQYFGPGTRLLVL.

This clonotype was observed at least ten times. The chain recombines TRBV7-9 with TRBJ2-1, with 7 bases lining up with TRBD2. CDR1 is SEHNR and CDR2 is FQNEAQ in the germline V gene (reference sequence). V shed 4 bases and J 4 bases; nucleotides not matched to a gene: 1. The CDR3 is 13 residues long. DNA of the CDR3: TGTGCCAGCAGCTCGGGACTATACAATGAGCAGTTCTTC. Residues: CASSSGLYNEQFF.